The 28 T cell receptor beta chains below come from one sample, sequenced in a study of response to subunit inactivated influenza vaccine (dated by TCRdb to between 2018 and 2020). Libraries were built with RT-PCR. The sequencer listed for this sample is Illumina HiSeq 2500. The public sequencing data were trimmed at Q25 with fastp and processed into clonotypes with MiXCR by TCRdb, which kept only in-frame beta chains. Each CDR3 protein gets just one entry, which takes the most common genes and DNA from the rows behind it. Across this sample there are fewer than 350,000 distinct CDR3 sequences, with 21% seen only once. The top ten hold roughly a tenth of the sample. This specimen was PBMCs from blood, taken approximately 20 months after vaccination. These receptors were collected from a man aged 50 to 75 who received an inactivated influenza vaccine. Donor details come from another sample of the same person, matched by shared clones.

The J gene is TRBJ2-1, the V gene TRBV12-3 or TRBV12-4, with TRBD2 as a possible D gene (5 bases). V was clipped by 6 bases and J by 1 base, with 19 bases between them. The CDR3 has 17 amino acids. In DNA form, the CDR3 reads TGTGCCAGCAGATCCCGACGAGCGGAGAGATCCTACAATGAGCAGTTCTTC. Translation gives CASRSRRAERSYNEQFF.

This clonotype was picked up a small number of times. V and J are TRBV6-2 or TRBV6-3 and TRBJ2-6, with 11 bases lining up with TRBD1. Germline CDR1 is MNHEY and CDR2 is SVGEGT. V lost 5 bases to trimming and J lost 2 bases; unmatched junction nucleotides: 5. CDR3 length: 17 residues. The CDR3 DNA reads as TGTGCCAGCAGTCAAGGACAGGGGGCTGCTGGGGCCAACGTCCTGACTTTC. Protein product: CASSQGQGAAGANVLTF.

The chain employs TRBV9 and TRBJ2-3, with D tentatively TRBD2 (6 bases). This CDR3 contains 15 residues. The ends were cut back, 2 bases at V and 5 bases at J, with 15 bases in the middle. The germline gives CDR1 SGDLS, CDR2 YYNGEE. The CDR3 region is CASSVQAGLGDTQYF. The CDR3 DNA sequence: TGTGCCAGCAGCGTCCAAGCGGGTTTGGGAGATACGCAGTATTTT.

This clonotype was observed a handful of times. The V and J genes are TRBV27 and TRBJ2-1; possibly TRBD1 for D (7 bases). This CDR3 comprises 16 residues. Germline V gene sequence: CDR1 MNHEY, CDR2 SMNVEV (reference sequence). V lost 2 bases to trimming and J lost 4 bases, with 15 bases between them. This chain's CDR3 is CASSLKTGTPYNEQFF. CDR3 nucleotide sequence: TGTGCCAGCAGTTTAAAGACAGGGACTCCGTACAATGAGCAGTTCTTC.

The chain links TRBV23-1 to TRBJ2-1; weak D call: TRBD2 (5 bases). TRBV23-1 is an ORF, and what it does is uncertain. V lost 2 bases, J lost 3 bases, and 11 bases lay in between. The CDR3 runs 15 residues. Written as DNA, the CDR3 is TGCGCCAGCAGTCAACTGGACTGGTACTACAATGAGCAGTTCTTC. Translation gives CASSQLDWYYNEQFF.

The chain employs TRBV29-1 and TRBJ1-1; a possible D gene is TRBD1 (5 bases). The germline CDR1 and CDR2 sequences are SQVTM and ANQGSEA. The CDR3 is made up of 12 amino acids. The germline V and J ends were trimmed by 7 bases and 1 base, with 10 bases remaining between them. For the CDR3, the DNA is TGCAGCGCAGGGAGCCCGAACACTGAAGCTTTCTTT. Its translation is CSAGSPNTEAFF. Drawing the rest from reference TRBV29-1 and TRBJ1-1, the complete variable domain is SAVISQKPSRDICQRGTSLTIQCQVDSQVTMMFWYRQQPGQSLTLIATANQGSEATYESGFVIDKFPISRPNLTFSTLTVSNMSPEDSSIYLCSAGSPNTEAFFGQGTRLTVV.

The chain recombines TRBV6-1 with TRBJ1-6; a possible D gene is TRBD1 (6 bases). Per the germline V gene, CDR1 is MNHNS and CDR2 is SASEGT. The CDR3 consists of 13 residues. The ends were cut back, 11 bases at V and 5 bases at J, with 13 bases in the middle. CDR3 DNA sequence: TGTGCCGGGAGGGGGATGAATAATTCACCCCTCCACTTT. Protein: CAGRGMNNSPLHF.

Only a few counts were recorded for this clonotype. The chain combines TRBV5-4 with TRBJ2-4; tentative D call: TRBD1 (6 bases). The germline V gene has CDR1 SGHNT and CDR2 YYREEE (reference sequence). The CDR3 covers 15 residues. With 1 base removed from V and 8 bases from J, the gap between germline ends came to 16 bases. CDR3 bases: TGTGCCAGCAGCTTGCAGCCCACACAGGGAGACATTCAGTACTTC. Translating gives CASSLQPTQGDIQYF.

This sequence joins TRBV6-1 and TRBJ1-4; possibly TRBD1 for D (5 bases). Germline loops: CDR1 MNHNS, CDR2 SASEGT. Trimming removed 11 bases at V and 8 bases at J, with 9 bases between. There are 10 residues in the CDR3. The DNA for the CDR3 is TGTGCCTGCGGGGACGAAAAACTGTTTTTT. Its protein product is CACGDEKLFF.

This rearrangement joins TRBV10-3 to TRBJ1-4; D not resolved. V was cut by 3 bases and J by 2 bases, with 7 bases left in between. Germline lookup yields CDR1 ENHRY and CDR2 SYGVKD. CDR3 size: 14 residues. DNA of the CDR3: TGTGCCATCAGTGACTCGAGGACTAATGAAAAACTGTTTTTT. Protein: CAISDSRTNEKLFF.

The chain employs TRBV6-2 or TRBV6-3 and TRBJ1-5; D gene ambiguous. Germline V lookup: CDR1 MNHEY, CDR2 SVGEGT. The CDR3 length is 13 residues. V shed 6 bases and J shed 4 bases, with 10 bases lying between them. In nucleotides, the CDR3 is TGTGCCAGCAGGACACCTGGTAATCAGCCCCAGCATTTT. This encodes CASRTPGNQPQHF.

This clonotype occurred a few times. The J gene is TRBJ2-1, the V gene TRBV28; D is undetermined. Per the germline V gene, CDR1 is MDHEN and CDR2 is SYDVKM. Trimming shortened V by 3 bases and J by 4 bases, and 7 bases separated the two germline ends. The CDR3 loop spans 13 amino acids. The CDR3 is CASSFGNYNEQFF. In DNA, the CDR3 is TGTGCCAGCAGTTTTGGGAATTACAATGAGCAGTTCTTC.

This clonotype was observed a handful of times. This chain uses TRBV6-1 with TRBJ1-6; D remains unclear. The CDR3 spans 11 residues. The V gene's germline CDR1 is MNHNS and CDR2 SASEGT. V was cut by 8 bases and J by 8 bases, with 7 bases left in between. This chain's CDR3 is CASGVDSPLHF. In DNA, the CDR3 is TGTGCCAGCGGGGTCGATTCACCCCTCCACTTT.

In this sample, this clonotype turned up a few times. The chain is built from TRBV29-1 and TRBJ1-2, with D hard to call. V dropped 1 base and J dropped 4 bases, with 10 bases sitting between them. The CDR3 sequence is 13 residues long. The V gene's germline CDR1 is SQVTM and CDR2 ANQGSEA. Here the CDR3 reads CSVEVVDGYGYTF. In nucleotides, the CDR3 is TGCAGCGTTGAAGTGGTGGATGGCTATGGCTACACCTTC.

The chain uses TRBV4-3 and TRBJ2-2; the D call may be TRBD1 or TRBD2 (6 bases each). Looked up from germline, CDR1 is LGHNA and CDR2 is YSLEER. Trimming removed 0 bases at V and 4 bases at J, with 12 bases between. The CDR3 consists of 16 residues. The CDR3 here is CASSQDWGAGTGELFF. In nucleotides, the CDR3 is TGCGCCAGCAGCCAAGATTGGGGGGCCGGCACCGGGGAGCTGTTTTTT.

The CDR3 protein is CAISESGTSGGAGEQFF. CDR3 bases: TGTGCCATCAGTGAGTCCGGGACTAGCGGGGGGGCCGGTGAGCAGTTCTTC. V usage is TRBV10-3 and J usage is TRBJ2-1, with 16 bases that match TRBD2. Germline loops: CDR1 ENHRY, CDR2 SYGVKD. This CDR3 has 17 residues. V was pared by 0 bases and J by 9 bases, with 5 bases of the junction left unmatched.

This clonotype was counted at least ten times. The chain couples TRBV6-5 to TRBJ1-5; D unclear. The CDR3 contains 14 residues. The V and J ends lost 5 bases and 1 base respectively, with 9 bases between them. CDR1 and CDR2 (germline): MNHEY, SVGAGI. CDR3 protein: CASSTDFSNQPQHF. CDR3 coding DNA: TGTGCCAGCAGTACCGACTTCAGCAATCAGCCCCAGCATTTT.

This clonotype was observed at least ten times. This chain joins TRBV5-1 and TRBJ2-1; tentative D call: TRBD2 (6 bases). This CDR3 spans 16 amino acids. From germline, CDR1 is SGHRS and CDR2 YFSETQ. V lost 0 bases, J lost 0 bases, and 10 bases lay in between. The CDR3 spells CASSLAAGSSYNEQFF. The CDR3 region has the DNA TGCGCCAGCAGCTTGGCCGCGGGGAGCTCCTACAATGAGCAGTTCTTC.

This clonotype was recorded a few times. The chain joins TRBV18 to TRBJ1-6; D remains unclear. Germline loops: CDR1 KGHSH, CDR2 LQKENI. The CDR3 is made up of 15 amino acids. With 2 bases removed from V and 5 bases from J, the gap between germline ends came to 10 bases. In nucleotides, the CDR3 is TGTGCCAGCTCACCAGGGCATAGGGATAATTCACCCCTCCACTTT. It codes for CASSPGHRDNSPLHF.

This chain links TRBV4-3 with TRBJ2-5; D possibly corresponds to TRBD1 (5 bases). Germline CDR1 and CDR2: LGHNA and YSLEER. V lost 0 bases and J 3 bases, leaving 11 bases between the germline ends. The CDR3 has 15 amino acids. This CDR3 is CASSQDRAGKETQYF. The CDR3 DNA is TGCGCCAGCAGCCAAGATCGGGCAGGGAAAGAGACCCAGTACTTC.

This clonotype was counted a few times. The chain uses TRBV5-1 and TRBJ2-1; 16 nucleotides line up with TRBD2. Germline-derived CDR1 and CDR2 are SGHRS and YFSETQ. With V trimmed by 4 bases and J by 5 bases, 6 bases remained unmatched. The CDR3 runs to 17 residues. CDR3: CASSTGLAGGPNNEQFF. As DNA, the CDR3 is TGCGCCAGCAGCACGGGACTAGCGGGAGGGCCCAACAATGAGCAGTTCTTC.

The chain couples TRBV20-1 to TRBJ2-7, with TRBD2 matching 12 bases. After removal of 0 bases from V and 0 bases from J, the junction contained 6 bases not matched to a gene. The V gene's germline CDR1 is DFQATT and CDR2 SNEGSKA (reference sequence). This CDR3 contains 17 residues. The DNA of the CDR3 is TGCAGTGCTAGAGAACTAGCGGGAGGCCGAAGCTCCTACGAGCAGTACTTC. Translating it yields CSARELAGGRSSYEQYF.

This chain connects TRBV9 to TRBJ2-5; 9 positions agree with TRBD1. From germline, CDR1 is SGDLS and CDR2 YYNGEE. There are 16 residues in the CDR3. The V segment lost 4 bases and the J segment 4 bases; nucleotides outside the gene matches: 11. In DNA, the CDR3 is TGTGCCAGCAGCCCCACAACAGGGGGCTCGGCAGAGACCCAGTACTTC. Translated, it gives CASSPTTGGSAETQYF. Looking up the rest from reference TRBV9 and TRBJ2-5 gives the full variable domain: DSGVTQTPKHLITATGQRVTLRCSPRSGDLSVYWYQQSLDQGLQFLIQYYNGEERAKGNILERFSAQQFPDLHSELNLSSLELGDSALYFCASSPTTGGSAETQYFGPGTRLLVL.

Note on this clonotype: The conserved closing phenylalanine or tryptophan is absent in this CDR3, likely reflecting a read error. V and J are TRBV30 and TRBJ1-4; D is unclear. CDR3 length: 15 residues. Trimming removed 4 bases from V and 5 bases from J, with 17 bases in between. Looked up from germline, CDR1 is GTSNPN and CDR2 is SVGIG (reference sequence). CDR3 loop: CAWTPGMGWNEKLFI. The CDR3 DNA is TGTGCCTGGACACCCGGGATGGGGTGGAATGAAAAACTGTTTATT.

The CDR3 DNA reads as TGTGCCAGCACCACACAAGCGGGGAGCTCCTACAATGAGCAGTTCTTC. This translates into CASTTQAGSSYNEQFF. J is TRBJ2-1 and V is TRBV7-3, with 7 bases lining up with TRBD2. V dropped 7 bases and J dropped 0; count of bases not matched to a gene: 9. CDR3 length equals 16 residues. CDR1 is SGHTA and CDR2 is FQGTGA in the germline V gene.

The CDR3 coding sequence is TGTGCCAGCAGTTACGACGGGGCAAGAGAGACCCAGTACTTC. As protein: CASSYDGARETQYF. The V call is TRBV6-5, the J call TRBJ2-5, with D perhaps assigned TRBD1 or TRBD2 (5 bases each). This CDR3 contains 14 residues. The V gene lost 2 bases and the J gene lost 4 bases, with 11 bases spanning the gap. Germline CDR1 and CDR2: MNHEY and SVGAGI.

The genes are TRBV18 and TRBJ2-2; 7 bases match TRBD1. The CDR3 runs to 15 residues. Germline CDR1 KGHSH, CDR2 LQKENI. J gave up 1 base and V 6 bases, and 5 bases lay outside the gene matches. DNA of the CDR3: TGTGCCAGCTCCCGACAGGGTCAGAACACCGGGGAGCTGTTTTTT. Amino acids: CASSRQGQNTGELFF.

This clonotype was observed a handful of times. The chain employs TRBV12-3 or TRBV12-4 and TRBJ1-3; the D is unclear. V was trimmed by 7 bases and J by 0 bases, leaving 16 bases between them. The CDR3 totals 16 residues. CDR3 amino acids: CASTLTPVRSGNTIYF. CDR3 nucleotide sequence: TGTGCCAGCACTCTGACCCCCGTTCGCTCTGGAAACACCATATATTTT.